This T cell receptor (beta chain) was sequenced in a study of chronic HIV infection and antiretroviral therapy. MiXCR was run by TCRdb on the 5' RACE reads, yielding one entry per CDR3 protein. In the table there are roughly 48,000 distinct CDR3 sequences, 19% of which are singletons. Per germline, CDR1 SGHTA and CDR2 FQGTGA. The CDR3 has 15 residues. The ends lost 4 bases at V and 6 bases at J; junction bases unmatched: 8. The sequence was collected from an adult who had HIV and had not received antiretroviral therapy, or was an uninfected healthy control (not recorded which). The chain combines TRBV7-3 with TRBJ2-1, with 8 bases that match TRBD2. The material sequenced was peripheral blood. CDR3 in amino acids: CASSYGGVGINEQFF. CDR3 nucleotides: TGTGCCAGCAGCTACGGGGGGGTAGGTATCAATGAGCAGTTCTTC.